The sample holds many counts of the clone carrying this T cell receptor beta chain. Its antigen is undetermined. MiXCR, applied by TCRdb to the RACE reads, yields one record per CDR3 protein. The data show some 360,000 distinct CDR3 sequences, 5% to 6.5% seen once. This specimen belongs to a study of human T cells and chemical hapten exposure. About the study: Once 0.01% DPC had been applied to the upper back by patch test, readings were taken at 6 days.

This CDR3 has 11 residues. V lost 6 bases to trimming and J lost 5 bases, with 11 bases between them. Germline values: CDR1 DFQATT, CDR2 SNEGSKA (reference sequence). Study observations and caveats: DPC sensitization produced no change in TCRs with frequency above 1 in 1000.

The sample's time point: pre-sensitization, week 0. Treatment defined: therapeutic diphenylcyclopropenone sensitization with weekly scalp DPC. Investigators collected blood before applying each patch test. Every donor had alopecia and was 18 to 70 years old; all were suitable for DPC. The chain has TRBV20-1 and TRBJ2-7; D is perhaps TRBD2 (6 bases). The sequence derives from a woman aged 45-59 years with alopecia areata. Some clones in this sample may be carry-over from other donors' samples. The source material was whole blood, sampled in connection with sensitization to the hapten diphenylcyclopropenone (DPC). The CDR3 loop reads CSAEGWDEQYF. Here the CDR3 DNA reads TGCAGTGCGGAGGGTTGGGACGAGCAGTACTTC.